This T cell receptor (beta chain) is from a study of Tregs in tolerant kidney transplant recipients. Thawed PBMCs were FACS-sorted into unstimulated CD4+CD25+CD127- regulatory T cells, CD4+CD25- non-regulatory cells, CD4 and CD8 cells. Points from the study as a whole: Few patients were studied, so findings need validation in larger groups.

Regarding this clone: The antigen remains undetermined.

The CDR3 runs to 13 residues. With 4 bases removed from V and 5 bases from J, the gap between germline ends came to 11 bases. The V gene's germline CDR1 is SSHAT and CDR2 FNYEAQ (reference sequence). The repertoire was sequenced with immunoSEQ multiplex PCR; TCRdb's copy has only in-frame clones and lacks some. The table has some 66,000 clones, about nine tenths seen once. Source: CD8+ T cells from blood, taken before the transplant. The TCR originated in a human donor who received a combined kidney and bone marrow transplant. The V gene is TRBV7-7, the J gene TRBJ2-5; D possibly corresponds to TRBD1 (5 bases). The CDR3 loop is CASSSRVGETQYF. The CDR3, as DNA: TGTGCCAGCAGCTCCAGGGTGGGGGAGACCCAGTACTTC.